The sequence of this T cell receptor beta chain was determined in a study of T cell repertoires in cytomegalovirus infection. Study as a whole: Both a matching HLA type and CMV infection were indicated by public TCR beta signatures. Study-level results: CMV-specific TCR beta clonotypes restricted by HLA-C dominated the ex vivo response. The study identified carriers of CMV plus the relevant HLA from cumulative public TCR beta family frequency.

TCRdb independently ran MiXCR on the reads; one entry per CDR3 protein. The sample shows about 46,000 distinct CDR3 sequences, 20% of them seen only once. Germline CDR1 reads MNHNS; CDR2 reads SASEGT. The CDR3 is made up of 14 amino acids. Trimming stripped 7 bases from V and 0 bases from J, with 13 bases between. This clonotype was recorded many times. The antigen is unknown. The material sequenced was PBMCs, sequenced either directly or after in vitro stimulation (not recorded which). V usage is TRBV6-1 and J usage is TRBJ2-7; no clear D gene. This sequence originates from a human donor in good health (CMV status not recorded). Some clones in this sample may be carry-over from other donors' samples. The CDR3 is CASTLTIDSYEQYF. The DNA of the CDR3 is TGTGCCAGCACCCTGACCATAGACTCCTACGAGCAGTACTTC.